The source of this T cell receptor beta chain is a study of identical twins. The CDR3 spans 14 residues. The germline V gene has CDR1 KGHSH and CDR2 LQKENI. Trimming removed 2 bases at V and 1 base at J, with 8 bases between. On this clonotype: The antigen remains unidentified.

Study-wide results and limits: Zero-insertion analyses might be partly confounded by invariant T cells like MAIT and iNKT. These conclusions were based on statistical analysis (cross-sectional, not following the same donors).

Template switching added a universal primer binding site, and final cDNA carried unique molecular identifiers. MiXCR was run by TCRdb on the 5' RACE reads, yielding one entry per CDR3 protein. This table holds 240,000 or so distinct CDR3 sequences, roughly 7% found once. These data also formed part of another study, on yellow fever vaccine responses in identical twins.

The J gene is TRBJ1-1, the V gene TRBV18; D unresolved. The sequenced sample consisted of memory (CD45RO+) T cells sorted from blood. This TCR was recovered from a woman aged 18-29 years in good health. In nucleotides, the CDR3 is TGTGCCAGCTCACCAGCAGACAAGAACACTGAAGCTTTCTTT. This translates into CASSPADKNTEAFF. The entire variable domain, with the rest obtained from reference TRBV18 and TRBJ1-1, is as follows: NAGVMQNPRHLVRRRGQEARLRCSPMKGHSHVYWYRQLPEEGLKFMVYLQKENIIDESGMPKERFSAEFPKEGPSILRIQQVVRGDSAAYFCASSPADKNTEAFFGQGTRLTVV.